This T cell receptor (beta chain) was identified in a study of spatial heterogeneity in lung cancer. Study-wide context: Raw reads contained each unique TCR and UMI combination more than ten times on average.

Individually, TCR cDNA molecules were each labelled with a unique molecular identifier. TCRdb used MiXCR to reprocess the 5' RACE reads, holding one entry per CDR3 protein. The data contain tens of thousands of distinct CDR3 sequences, just under 6% of them singletons. The sample's time point: sample taken at primary tumor resection. Unsorted tumor, nontumor lung tissue or cryopreserved PBMC supplied the whole RNA. Study-wide points: TCRs found ubiquitously expanded in tumor appeared in blood more at resection than at follow-up.

Concerning this clonotype itself: Its antigen is not identified.

Sample: PBMCs, taken at surgery. The sequence was obtained from a male donor with early-stage non-small cell lung cancer.

CDR3: CSAALGGSYEQYF. In DNA form, the CDR3 reads TGCAGTGCTGCCCTTGGCGGGTCTTACGAGCAGTACTTC. This chain joins TRBV20-1 and TRBJ2-7; TRBD2 is a possible D gene (5 bases). Trimming cost V 5 bases and J 4 bases, with 15 bases left between them. The CDR3 runs 13 residues. Per the germline V gene, CDR1 is DFQATT and CDR2 is SNEGSKA (reference sequence).